The 18 T cell receptor beta chains below were found in one sample sequenced in a study of OX40 agonist ivuxolimab in advanced cancers. Profiling relied on immunoSEQ multiplex PCR, and the TCRdb table lists in-frame clones only, not all of them. The sample consists of approximately 70,000 clones, 75% to 95% of them appearing once. Sequenced here: CD4+ or CD8+ T cells sorted from blood, sampled in a trial of the OX40 agonist ivuxolimab. Receptors originate from an adult with an advanced solid tumor such as melanoma, head and neck, liver or kidney cancer.

The chain has TRBV2 and TRBJ2-7; 7 bases match TRBD2. The CDR3 totals 14 residues. Unmatched junction bases numbered 10, after V lost 7 bases and J lost 4 bases. Looked up from germline, CDR1 is SNHLY and CDR2 is FYNNEI. This CDR3 reads CASTVSGAAYEQYF. CDR3 coding DNA: TGTGCCAGCACCGTCAGCGGGGCCGCGTACGAGCAGTACTTC.

The chain is built from TRBV15 and TRBJ2-5; D might be TRBD1 (6 bases). The germline V gene encodes CDR1 LNHNV and CDR2 YYDKDF (reference sequence). The CDR3 has 16 residues. Trimming took 0 bases from V and 5 from J, leaving 16 bases between them. CDR3 protein: CATSRERGTPWETQYF. The CDR3 region has the DNA TGTGCCACCAGCAGAGAGAGAGGGACACCTTGGGAGACCCAGTACTTC.

In this sample, this clone turned up once. The chain is built from TRBV6-5 and TRBJ2-7; 9 bases match TRBD1. Germline loops: CDR1 MNHEY, CDR2 SVGAGI. J was trimmed by 5 bases and V by 9 bases; bases with no gene match: 11. The CDR3 has 14 amino acids. In DNA, the CDR3 is TGTGCCAGTACGACCGGGACAGGGTTCCACGAGCAGTACTTC. Translating gives CASTTGTGFHEQYF.

The chain recombines TRBV5-6 with TRBJ2-7; a possible D gene is TRBD2 (6 bases). The CDR3 is 14 residues long. Germline V gene sequence: CDR1 SGHDT, CDR2 YYEEEE. With 1 base removed from V and 7 bases from J, the gap between germline ends came to 15 bases. CDR3 in amino acids: CASSLIRGSGEQYF. The CDR3 DNA reads as TGTGCCAGCAGCTTGATCCGGGGGTCGGGTGAGCAGTACTTC.

The rearrangement uses TRBV27 and TRBJ1-6; D possibly corresponds to TRBD1 (6 bases). The germline V gene has CDR1 MNHEY and CDR2 SMNVEV (reference sequence). V gave up 6 bases and J gave up 7 bases, with 16 bases separating them. CDR3 length equals 15 residues. In DNA form, the CDR3 reads TGTGCCAGCAGGCCACAGGGCTGGGCGAATTCACCCCTCCACTTT. This encodes CASRPQGWANSPLHF.

This clone came up a few times. The chain carries TRBV9 and TRBJ2-2, with 9 bases lining up with TRBD1. The CDR3 has 16 amino acids. From germline, CDR1 is SGDLS and CDR2 YYNGEE. With 0 bases clipped from V and 7 bases from J, the junction kept 7 bases outside the gene matches. The CDR3 nucleotides read TGTGCCAGCAGCGTAGTAGACAGGGGGGATAACGGGGAGCTGTTTTTT. Its protein is CASSVVDRGDNGELFF. The complete variable domain, with remaining parts taken from reference TRBV9 and TRBJ2-2, reads DSGVTQTPKHLITATGQRVTLRCSPRSGDLSVYWYQQSLDQGLQFLIQYYNGEERAKGNILERFSAQQFPDLHSELNLSSLELGDSALYFCASSVVDRGDNGELFFGEGSRLTVL.

The chain is built from TRBV27 and TRBJ1-4, with TRBD1 matching over 7 bases. CDR3 length equals 14 residues. Germline CDR1 and CDR2: MNHEY and SMNVEV (reference sequence). The trim removed 5 bases at V and 6 bases at J, leaving 6 bases unmatched. Here the CDR3 reads CASSVQGQYEKLFF. CDR3 nucleotides: TGTGCCAGCAGTGTACAGGGGCAGTATGAAAAACTGTTTTTT.

The chain's CDR3 is CASTPQVRVLGGYTF. The CDR3 DNA reads as TGTGCCAGTACCCCACAAGTGAGGGTTTTGGGGGGCTACACCTTC. The V and J genes are TRBV19 and TRBJ1-2; no definite D call. V lost 7 bases, J lost 8 bases, and 23 bases lay in between. The length of the CDR3 is 15 residues. Germline V gives CDR1 LNHDA, CDR2 SQIVND (reference sequence).

The V and J genes are TRBV15 and TRBJ1-1; D remains ambiguous. The CDR3 is 11 residues long. V lost 5 bases, J lost 4 bases, and 5 bases lay in between. In germline, CDR1 is LNHNV, CDR2 YYDKDF (reference sequence). As DNA, the CDR3 is TGTGCCACCAGCGCTGGCACTGAAGCTTTCTTT. Protein sequence: CATSAGTEAFF.

V and J are TRBV30 and TRBJ1-2; D is possibly TRBD1 (6 bases). The V end lost 5 bases, the J end lost 4 bases, and 14 bases lay between the germline ends. This CDR3 region has 13 residues. Germline CDR1 GTSNPN, CDR2 SVGIG (reference sequence). In DNA, the CDR3 is TGTGCCTGGTGGGGGGCAGAGCCCTATGGCTACACCTTC. Encoded protein: CAWWGAEPYGYTF.

V gene TRBV14 combines with J gene TRBJ2-1; maybe TRBD2 (6 bases). This CDR3 spans 18 amino acids. Looked up from germline, CDR1 is SGHDN and CDR2 is FVKESK. Trimming took off 0 bases at V and 1 base at J, with 16 bases between the two ends. The CDR3 nucleotides read TGTGCCAGCAGCCAAGATCTTATGAGGGACTTGTCCTACAATGAGCAGTTCTTC. This sequence encodes CASSQDLMRDLSYNEQFF.

The V and J genes are TRBV2 and TRBJ1-5; D gene unclear. Trimming stripped 3 bases from V and 5 bases from J, with 14 bases between. Germline CDR1 SNHLY, CDR2 FYNNEI. The CDR3 is made up of 15 amino acids. Here the CDR3 reads CASSDEGSSDQPQHF. As DNA, the CDR3 is TGTGCCAGCAGTGATGAAGGGTCATCGGATCAGCCCCAGCATTTT.

The table lists this clone with a count of one. The V and J genes are TRBV11-2 and TRBJ2-7; 10 bases match TRBD2. The CDR3 length is 15 residues. The germline CDR1 and CDR2 sequences are SGHAT and FQNNGV. Trimming cost V 5 bases and J 7 bases; bases outside gene matches: 11. The CDR3 loop is CASSLGASGSWEQYF. The CDR3 DNA reads as TGTGCCAGCAGCCTGGGGGCTAGCGGGAGTTGGGAGCAGTACTTC.

This CDR3 is CASRRSAGSNQPQHF. The DNA of the CDR3 is TGTGCCAGCAGGCGGTCGGCCGGGAGCAATCAGCCCCAGCATTTT. The rearrangement joins TRBV28 to TRBJ1-5, with no clear D. Germline CDR1 reads MDHEN; CDR2 reads SYDVKM. This CDR3 region has 15 residues. Between the trimmed V and J ends, which lost 6 bases and 1 base, there was a span of 13 bases.

V and J are TRBV15 and TRBJ1-2; maybe TRBD1 (5 bases). The germline V and J ends were trimmed by 5 bases and 0 bases, with 19 bases remaining between them. Looked up from germline, CDR1 is LNHNV and CDR2 is YYDKDF (reference sequence). This CDR3 has 17 amino acids. The CDR3 DNA follows: TGTGCCACCAGCCCTCGGGCCTCCAGAGGGGCTAACTATGGCTACACCTTC. Its protein product is CATSPRASRGANYGYTF.

This sequence joins TRBV4-2 and TRBJ1-4; D is possibly TRBD1 (5 bases). V lost 1 base to trimming and J lost 5 bases, with 14 bases between them. Germline-derived CDR1 and CDR2 are LGHNA and YNFKEQ. CDR3 length: 16 residues. In DNA, the CDR3 is TGTGCCAGCAGCCAAGGGGTCGGGACGGGGAATGAAAAACTGTTTTTT. This encodes CASSQGVGTGNEKLFF.

The rearrangement joins TRBV15 to TRBJ1-5; D is unclear. The CDR3 contains 16 residues. In germline, CDR1 is LNHNV, CDR2 YYDKDF (reference sequence). Trimming took 4 bases from V and 6 from J, leaving 19 bases between them. CDR3 coding DNA: TGTGCCACCAGCACCGAGCCAGGTAAAGGGCTTCAGCCCCAGCATTTT. This sequence encodes CATSTEPGKGLQPQHF.

The J gene is TRBJ1-5, the V gene TRBV5-1, with TRBD1 as a possible D gene (5 bases). Germline CDR1 and CDR2: SGHRS and YFSETQ. The CDR3 loop spans 17 amino acids. Trimming removed 5 bases from V and 0 bases from J, with 18 bases in between. The CDR3 DNA is TGCGCCAGCAGAGCGGGGACTTCTAGAACTAGCAATCAGCCCCAGCATTTT. Encoded protein: CASRAGTSRTSNQPQHF. Supplemented by reference TRBV5-1 and TRBJ1-5, the full variable domain reads KAGVTQTPRYLIKTRGQQVTLSCSPISGHRSVSWYQQTPGQGLQFLFEYFSETQRNKGNFPGRFSGRQFSNSRSEMNVSTLELGDSALYLCASRAGTSRTSNQPQHFGDGTRLSIL.